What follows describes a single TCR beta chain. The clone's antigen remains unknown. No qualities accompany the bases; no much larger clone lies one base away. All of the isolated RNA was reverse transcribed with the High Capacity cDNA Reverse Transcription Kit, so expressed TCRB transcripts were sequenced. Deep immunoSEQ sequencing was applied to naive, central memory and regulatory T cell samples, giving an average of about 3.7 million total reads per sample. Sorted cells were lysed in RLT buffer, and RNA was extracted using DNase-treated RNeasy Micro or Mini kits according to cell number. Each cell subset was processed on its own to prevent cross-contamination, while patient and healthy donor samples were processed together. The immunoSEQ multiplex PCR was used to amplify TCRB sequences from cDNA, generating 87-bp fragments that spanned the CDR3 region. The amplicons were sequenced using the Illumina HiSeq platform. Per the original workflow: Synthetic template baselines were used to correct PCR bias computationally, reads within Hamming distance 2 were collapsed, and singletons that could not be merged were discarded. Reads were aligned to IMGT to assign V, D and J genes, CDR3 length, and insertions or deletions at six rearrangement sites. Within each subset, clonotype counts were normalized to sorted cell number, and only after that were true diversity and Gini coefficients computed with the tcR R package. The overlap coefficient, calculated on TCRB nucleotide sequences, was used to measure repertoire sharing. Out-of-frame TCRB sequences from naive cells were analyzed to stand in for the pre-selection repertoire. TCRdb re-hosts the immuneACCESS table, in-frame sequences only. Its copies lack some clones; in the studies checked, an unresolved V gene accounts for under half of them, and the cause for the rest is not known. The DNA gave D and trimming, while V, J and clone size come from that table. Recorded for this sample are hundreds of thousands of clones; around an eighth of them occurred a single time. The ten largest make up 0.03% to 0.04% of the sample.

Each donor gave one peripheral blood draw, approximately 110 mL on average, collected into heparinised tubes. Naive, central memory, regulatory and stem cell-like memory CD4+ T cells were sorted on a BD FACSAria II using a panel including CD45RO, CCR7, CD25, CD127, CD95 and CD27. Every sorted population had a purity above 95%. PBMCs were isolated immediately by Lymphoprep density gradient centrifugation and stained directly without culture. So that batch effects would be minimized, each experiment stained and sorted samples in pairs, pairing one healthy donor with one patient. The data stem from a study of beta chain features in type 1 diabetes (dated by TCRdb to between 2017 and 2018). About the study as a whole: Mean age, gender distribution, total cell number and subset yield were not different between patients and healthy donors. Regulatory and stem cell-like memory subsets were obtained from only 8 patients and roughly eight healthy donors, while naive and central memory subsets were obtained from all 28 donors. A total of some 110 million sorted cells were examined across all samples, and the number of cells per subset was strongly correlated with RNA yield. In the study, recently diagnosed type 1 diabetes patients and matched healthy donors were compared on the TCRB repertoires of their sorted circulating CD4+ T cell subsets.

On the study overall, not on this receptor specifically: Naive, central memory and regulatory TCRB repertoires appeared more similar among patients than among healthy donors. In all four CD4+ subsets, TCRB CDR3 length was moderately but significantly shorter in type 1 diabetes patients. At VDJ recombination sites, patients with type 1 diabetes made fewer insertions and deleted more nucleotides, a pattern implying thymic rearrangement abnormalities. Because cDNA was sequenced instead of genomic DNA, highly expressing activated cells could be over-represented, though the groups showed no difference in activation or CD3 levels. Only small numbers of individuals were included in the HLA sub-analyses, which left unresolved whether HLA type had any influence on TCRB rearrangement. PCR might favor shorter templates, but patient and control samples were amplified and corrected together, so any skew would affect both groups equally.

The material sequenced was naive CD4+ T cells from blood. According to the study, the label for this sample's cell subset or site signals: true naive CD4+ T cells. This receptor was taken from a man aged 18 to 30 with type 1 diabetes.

The encoded CDR3 is CASRGGTEAFF. The bases read TGTGCCAGCAGGGGTGGCACTGAAGCTTTCTTT. Recombination connected TRBV25-1 to TRBJ1-1, with no confidently assigned D gene. The junction shows trimming of 6 bases on V and 4 bases on J, plus 6 bases between the germline ends. The CDR3, from cysteine to phenylalanine, totals 11 residues. Only the CDR3 part of the read is kept: 33 bases, read in frame from the first base. CDR1 is given as MGHDK and CDR2 as SYGVNS, both from the germline V gene.